One sample yielded the 12 T cell receptor beta chains listed below, sequenced in a study of identifying expanded T cells in peripheral blood. The protocol was immunoSEQ multiplex PCR, while the TCRdb copy is restricted to in-frame clones and leaves out a portion. Of around 91,000 clones in the sample, 88% were seen once. Sequencing input: blood. These receptors came from a person between 18 and 75 years old in good health.

The chain combines TRBV6-1 with TRBJ1-3, with no clear D. Per germline, CDR1 MNHNS and CDR2 SASEGT. This CDR3 contains 15 residues. Trimming took 6 bases from V and 4 from J, leaving 16 bases between them. For the CDR3, the DNA is TGTGCCAGCAGGCAACTGGGAGGTTTCGGAAACACCATATATTTT. It encodes CASRQLGGFGNTIYF.

V gene TRBV5-1 combines with J gene TRBJ2-5, with D perhaps matching TRBD2 (5 bases). V gave up 3 bases and J gave up 3 bases, with 15 bases separating them. Germline V lookup: CDR1 SGHRS, CDR2 YFSETQ. The CDR3 extends over 15 amino acids. The CDR3: CASSWTRGPKETQYF. DNA of the CDR3: TGCGCCAGCAGCTGGACTCGAGGCCCGAAAGAGACCCAGTACTTC.

The genes are TRBV7-9 and TRBJ1-2; D is perhaps TRBD1 (5 bases). CDR3 size: 14 residues. Per germline, CDR1 SEHNR and CDR2 FQNEAQ (reference sequence). Deletions cut 3 bases from V and 3 bases from J, with 11 bases between. CDR3 nucleotides: TGTGCCAGCAGCTTGGGGGGATCGGACTATGGCTACACCTTC. Translation: CASSLGGSDYGYTF. Filled out from reference TRBV7-9 and TRBJ1-2, the complete variable domain reads DTGVSQNPRHKITKRGQNVTFRCDPISEHNRLYWYRQTLGQGPEFLTYFQNEAQLEKSRLLSDRFSAERPKGSFSTLEIQRTEQGDSAMYLCASSLGGSDYGYTFGSGTRLTVV.

CDR3 DNA sequence: TGCGCCAGCAGCCAAGTGGGGGCGGGAGGGCCTCACGAGCAGTACTTC. Translating it yields CASSQVGAGGPHEQYF. The J gene is TRBJ2-7, the V gene TRBV4-1; TRBD2 matches at 9 bases. Germline-derived CDR1 and CDR2 are MGHRA and YSYEKL. This CDR3 has 16 amino acids. The ends lost 1 base at V and 5 bases at J; junction bases unmatched: 9.

The chain links TRBV9 to TRBJ2-1; D is ambiguous. V lost 0 bases and J 3 bases, leaving 10 bases between the germline ends. The CDR3 covers 15 residues. Per the germline V gene, CDR1 is SGDLS and CDR2 is YYNGEE. This chain's CDR3 is CASSVDTAHYNEQFF. As DNA, the CDR3 is TGTGCCAGCAGCGTAGACACGGCCCACTACAATGAGCAGTTCTTC.

This chain links TRBV2 with TRBJ1-2; D possibly corresponds to TRBD1 (5 bases). Looked up from germline, CDR1 is SNHLY and CDR2 is FYNNEI. This CDR3 region has 12 residues. V was clipped by 10 bases and J by 8 bases, with 17 bases between them. CDR3 amino acids: CANPDGRDGYTF. The CDR3 nucleotides read TGTGCCAACCCGGACGGCCGGGACGGCTACACCTTC.

The rearrangement links TRBV10-1 to TRBJ2-2; D gene uncertain. Germline loops: CDR1 WNHNN, CDR2 SYGVQD (reference sequence). Trimming took 3 bases from V and 3 from J, leaving 11 bases between them. The CDR3 covers 15 residues. CDR3 DNA sequence: TGCGCCAGCAGTGATTCGTCCTTAGACACCGGGGAGCTGTTTTTT. It codes for CASSDSSLDTGELFF.

This chain links TRBV19 with TRBJ1-2; no clear D. Germline V gene lookup returns CDR1 LNHDA and CDR2 SQIVND (reference sequence). V lost 7 bases and J lost 8, with 17 bases in between. This CDR3 is 13 amino acids long. In nucleotides, the CDR3 is TGTGCCAGTATCCATACCCGGGTCGGGGGCTACACCTTC. This gives the protein CASIHTRVGGYTF.

The CDR3 spells CASSSTWGAKNIQYF. CDR3 in DNA: TGTGCCAGCAGTTCTACCTGGGGGGCCAAAAACATTCAGTACTTC. The V and J genes are TRBV6-5 and TRBJ2-4, with D perhaps TRBD1 or TRBD2 (5 bases each). CDR1 and CDR2 (germline): MNHEY, SVGAGI. The V end was cut by 4 bases, the J end by 1 base, with 11 bases between. CDR3 length equals 15 residues.

This clone was detected only a few times. V and J are TRBV19 and TRBJ1-5, with D hard to call. Trimming pared 9 bases from V and 0 bases from J, leaving 15 bases between. The CDR3 is made up of 15 amino acids. Germline CDR1 is LNHDA and CDR2 is SQIVND (reference sequence). The CDR3 coding sequence is TGTGCCAGCCTAGAGCGGGATAATAGCAATCAGCCCCAGCATTTT. This translates into CASLERDNSNQPQHF.

The chain carries TRBV4-1 and TRBJ1-4; D may be TRBD1 (5 bases). Trimming removed 0 bases at V and 3 bases at J, with 8 bases between. Per germline, CDR1 MGHRA and CDR2 YSYEKL. The CDR3 length is 15 residues. The CDR3 sequence: CASSQDWGANEKLFF. CDR3 DNA: TGCGCCAGCAGCCAAGATTGGGGGGCTAATGAAAAACTGTTTTTT.

The rearrangement joins TRBV28 to TRBJ2-7, with a tentative D call TRBD1 (6 bases). The CDR3 spans 13 residues. In germline, CDR1 is MDHEN, CDR2 SYDVKM. Between the trimmed V and J ends, which lost 6 bases and 2 bases, there was a span of 11 bases. CDR3 protein: CASSTGHPYEQYF. For the CDR3, the DNA is TGTGCCAGCAGCACGGGACATCCCTACGAGCAGTACTTC.